Sequencing of this TCR beta chain was carried out in a study of cytomegalovirus exposure and HLA in healthy donors. The CDR3 contains 16 residues. Losses at the gene ends were 0 bases for V and 5 bases for J; bases not matched to a gene: 8. Germline assignment: CDR1 SGHRS and CDR2 YFSETQ. As to this clone: Antigen: not known.

Data came from immunoSEQ multiplex PCR; TCRdb stores just in-frame clones and leaves some out. This sample yields 150,000 to 200,000 clones, of which roughly 77% are seen a single time; 1% to 1.5% belongs to the top ten. Study-wide results and caveats: The tendency of first-cohort TCR clusters to co-occur in the 130 or so validation repertoires was identified by a subsequent analysis.

What was sequenced was PBMCs. The V call is TRBV5-1, the J call TRBJ2-7, with 10 bases that match TRBD1. This TCR derives from a woman aged 30 to 39 in good health and CMV-seronegative. In nucleotides, the CDR3 is TGCGCCAGCAGCTTGGTGGCCGGGACAGGGGCTAACGAGCAGTACTTC. Its translation: CASSLVAGTGANEQYF. The complete variable domain, with remaining parts taken from reference TRBV5-1 and TRBJ2-7, reads KAGVTQTPRYLIKTRGQQVTLSCSPISGHRSVSWYQQTPGQGLQFLFEYFSETQRNKGNFPGRFSGRQFSNSRSEMNVSTLELGDSALYLCASSLVAGTGANEQYFGPGTRLTVT.